Sequencing of this TCR beta chain was carried out in a study of persistence of HIV-infected CD4 T cells. This clone has more than one count but fewer than ten. What it recognizes is unknown. Stimulation used about 9.2 ug/mL lysate from CMV-infected fibroblasts. Memory cells lacking CD40L and CD69 with high CD45RO were sorted. Donors had undetectable plasma HIV-1 RNA, under 50 copies/mL, for 4+ years. Study-level results: TCR analyses could not target the rare provirus-carrying CMV-responding cells.

V was cut by 3 bases and J by 6 bases, with 9 bases left in between. This CDR3 comprises 12 residues. Germline V CDR1 and CDR2: DFQATT, SNEGSKA (reference sequence). This was the immunoSEQ version 4 assay in survey mode. TCRdb's copy holds only in-frame clones and misses some; the assay was immunoSEQ multiplex PCR. The table records some 31,000 clones, approximately 80% of them present only once. This rearrangement joins TRBV20-1 to TRBJ1-5; D uncertain. This sequence was found in an adult man with HIV who was CMV-seropositive. The sample here was CD4+ T cells sorted from PBMCs after approximately 19-hour stimulation, taken from a patient who received antiretroviral therapy. The CDR3 sequence: CSASLGSQPQHF. The CDR3 coding sequence is TGCAGTGCTAGTCTGGGTAGTCAGCCCCAGCATTTT.